The TCR beta chain described here comes from a study of blood T cell repertoires in COVID-19. Study as a whole: Acute and convalescent COVID-19 samples came from the United States, Italy and Spain. PBMCs, B-cell-depleted T cells, or T cells provided the cDNA or gDNA that made up the material.

Original data processing: Reference gene primer amplification in the assay estimated nucleated cell counts. Produced via immunoSEQ multiplex PCR; TCRdb's table is partial and in-frame only. V and J calls and clone size follow that table, whereas D and trimming were derived from the DNA. The table records under 200,000 clones, around 82% of them present only once. Germline CDR1 and CDR2: MGHRA and YSYEKL. The V segment lost 5 bases and the J segment 5 bases; nucleotides outside the gene matches: 9. The length of the CDR3 is 16 residues. Sequencing was performed on peripheral blood. The receptor was derived from a man aged 18 to 29 with active or convalescent COVID-19. J is TRBJ1-4 and V is TRBV4-1; TRBD1 matches at 9 bases. CDR3 amino acids: CASSGSPGTGNEKLFF. The CDR3 nucleotides are TGCGCCAGCAGCGGATCCCCCGGGACAGGGAATGAAAAACTGTTTTTT.